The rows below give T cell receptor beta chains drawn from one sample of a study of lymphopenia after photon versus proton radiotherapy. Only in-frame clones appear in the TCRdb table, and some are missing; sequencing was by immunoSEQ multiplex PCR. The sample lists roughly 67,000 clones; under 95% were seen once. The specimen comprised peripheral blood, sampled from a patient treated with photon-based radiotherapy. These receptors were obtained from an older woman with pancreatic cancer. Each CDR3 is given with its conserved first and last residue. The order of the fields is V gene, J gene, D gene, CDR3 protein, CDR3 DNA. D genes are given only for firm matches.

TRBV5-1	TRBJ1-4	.	CASSLDTGRLGGLFF	TGCGCCAGCAGCTTGGATACAGGGAGACTGGGAGGACTGTTTTTT
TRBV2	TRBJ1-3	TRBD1	CASRRDRDFGNTIYF	TGTGCCAGCAGAAGGGACAGGGACTTCGGAAACACCATATATTTT
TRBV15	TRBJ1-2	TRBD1	CATSRGGQGVEGYTF	TGTGCCACCAGCAGAGGGGGACAGGGGGTGGAGGGCTACACCTTC
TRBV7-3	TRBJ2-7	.	CASSRDWRDWEQYF	TGTGCCAGCAGCCGTGATTGGCGGGACTGGGAGCAGTACTTC
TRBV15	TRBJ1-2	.	CATSRDTTIGYTF	TGTGCCACCAGCAGAGATACGACTATTGGCTACACCTTC
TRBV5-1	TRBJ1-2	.	CASSRGGGANYGYTF	TGCGCCAGCAGCCGGGGCGGAGGCGCTAACTATGGCTACACCTTC
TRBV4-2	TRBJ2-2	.	CASSQDTRSNTGELFF	TGTGCCAGCAGCCAAGATACTCGATCGAACACCGGGGAGCTGTTTTTT
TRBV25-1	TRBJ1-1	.	CASSEITPNTEAFF	TGTGCCAGCAGTGAAATTACACCGAACACTGAAGCTTTCTTT
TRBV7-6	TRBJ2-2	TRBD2	CASSPTSVPGGELFF	TGTGCCAGCAGCCCGACTAGCGTCCCAGGCGGGGAGCTGTTTTTT
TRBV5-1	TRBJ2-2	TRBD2	CASSLAQAGGTGELFF	TGCGCCAGCAGCTTGGCCCAGGCGGGAGGGACCGGGGAGCTGTTTTTT
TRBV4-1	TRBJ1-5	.	CASSQGGQMNQPQHF	TGCGCCAGCAGCCAAGGCGGCCAGATGAATCAGCCCCAGCATTTT
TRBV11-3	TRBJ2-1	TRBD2	CASSWSGSGEQFF	TGTGCCAGCAGCTGGAGCGGGAGTGGTGAGCAGTTCTTC
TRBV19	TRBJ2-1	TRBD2	CASSLAGGPGEQFF	TGTGCCAGTTCCCTAGCGGGAGGGCCGGGAGAGCAGTTCTTC
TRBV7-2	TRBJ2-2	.	CASAPGAGGPSGELFF	TGTGCCAGCGCCCCGGGGGCAGGGGGTCCGTCCGGGGAGCTGTTTTTT
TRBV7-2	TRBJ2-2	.	CASSPLRVRGELFF	TGTGCCAGCAGCCCCCTTCGGGTCCGCGGGGAGCTGTTTTTT
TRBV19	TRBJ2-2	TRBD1	CASWGQSSPNTGELFF	TGTGCCAGTTGGGGACAGAGCAGCCCCAACACCGGGGAGCTGTTTTTT